These T cell receptor beta chains were read from a single sample in a study of blood T cell repertoires in COVID-19. Using immunoSEQ multiplex PCR, the repertoire was profiled, and TCRdb retains in-frame clones only, with some absent. The table lists about 200,000 clones, more than 80% of them singletons. The sample consisted of PBMCs or T cells enriched from blood (not recorded which). These receptor sequences come from a man aged 30 to 39 who had recovered from COVID-19. Each CDR3 is given with its conserved first and last residue. A D gene is named only where the DNA matches it firmly. Where a row states a size, it is once, few, many or the class of an expanded clone; other rows omit it.

d_gene,abundance,j_gene,v_gene,CDR3nt,CDR3aa
-,-,TRBJ1-1,TRBV4-3,TGCGCCAGCAGCCAAGATCTGGGGGGATCTCTTACTGAAGCTTTCTTT,CASSQDLGGSLTEAFF
TRBD1,once,TRBJ2-4,TRBV14,TGTGCCAGCAGCCCTACCGGGACAGGGGAGACCATTCAGTACTTC,CASSPTGTGETIQYF
TRBD1,-,TRBJ1-3,TRBV25-1,TGTGCCAGCAGTGGTCTGGGGACAGCTTCTGGAAACACCATATATTTT,CASSGLGTASGNTIYF
TRBD1,-,TRBJ1-1,TRBV10-3,TGTGCCATCAGTGCCCGCGAGGGACAGGGTCGTGCTGAAGCTTTCTTT,CAISAREGQGRAEAFF
-,-,TRBJ1-1,TRBV10-3,TGTGCCATCAGGACTACCCTACTTTCGGACACTGAAGCTTTCTTT,CAIRTTLLSDTEAFF
TRBD2,-,TRBJ2-1,TRBV7-9,TGTGCCAGCAGCTTAGGAGCGGGGATAGTCAATGAGCAGTTCTTC,CASSLGAGIVNEQFF
-,-,TRBJ2-7,TRBV19,TGTGCCAGTAGTATAAACGGACTAAGCTACGAGCAGTACTTC,CASSINGLSYEQYF
-,-,TRBJ1-5,TRBV5-8,TGTGCCAGCAGCCACCGGGGGAATTTGGGCAATCAGCCCCAGCATTTT,CASSHRGNLGNQPQHF
-,-,TRBJ1-5,TRBV11-3,TGTGCCAGCAGCTTATCTCGGGTTTGCAATCAGCCCCAGCATTTT,CASSLSRVCNQPQHF
-,once,TRBJ2-7,TRBV4-1,TGCGCCAGCAGCCAGATAGGGGCCCTTTTCGAGCAGTACTTC,CASSQIGALFEQYF
-,-,TRBJ2-5,TRBV4-2,TGTGCCAGCAGCCAAGTTGTGGGGGGTGGGGAGACCCAGTACTTC,CASSQVVGGGETQYF
-,-,TRBJ1-1,TRBV27,TGTGCCAGCAGTTTGGGGGCCAACACTGAAGCTTTCTTT,CASSLGANTEAFF
-,-,TRBJ2-7,TRBV28,TGTGCCAGCAGTACCACCGGGACTGGATCCTACGAGCAGTACTTC,CASSTTGTGSYEQYF
TRBD1,-,TRBJ2-7,TRBV30,TGTGCCTGGAACAGACAGGGGGCGCAATACGAGCAGTACTTC,CAWNRQGAQYEQYF
-,-,TRBJ1-2,TRBV27,TGTGCCAGCTCATACAGGGCAGGCTATGGCTACACCTTC,CASSYRAGYGYTF
TRBD1,-,TRBJ1-2,TRBV5-4,TGTGCCAGCAGCTCCCAGGGGGTGCTTCGTGACTACACCTTC,CASSSQGVLRDYTF
TRBD2,-,TRBJ2-7,TRBV18,TGTGCCAGCTCACCAGGGACTAACTCCTACGAGCAGTACTTC,CASSPGTNSYEQYF
TRBD2,-,TRBJ2-1,TRBV7-9,TGTGCCAGTTGGGCGGCTAGCGGGAGTCCATCCTACAATGAGCAGTTCTTC,CASWAASGSPSYNEQFF
-,-,TRBJ1-1,TRBV18,TGTGCCAGCTCACAGGGAGGGGACACTGAAGCTTTCTTT,CASSQGGDTEAFF
-,-,TRBJ1-2,TRBV7-2,TGTGCCAGCAGCCCTGCAGGGGTCTATGGCTACACCTTC,CASSPAGVYGYTF
TRBD2,-,TRBJ2-1,TRBV19,TGTGCCAGTAGTATAGCTGGGACTAGAAACAATGAGCAGTTCTTC,CASSIAGTRNNEQFF
TRBD1,-,TRBJ1-6,TRBV2,TGTGCCAGCAGTGAAAAGGGTGGGACAGGGGGCTCCTATAATTCACCCCTCCACTTT,CASSEKGGTGGSYNSPLHF
-,-,TRBJ2-1,TRBV27,TGTGCCAGCAGTTTATCAGGAGGGACCTCCTACAATGAGCAGTTCTTC,CASSLSGGTSYNEQFF
TRBD1,-,TRBJ2-7,TRBV5-4,TGTGCCAGCAGCTTGACAGGGGCCTACGAGCAGTACTTC,CASSLTGAYEQYF
TRBD1,-,TRBJ1-5,TRBV19,TGTGCCAGTAGTCGGGCAGGGGGAGGAAATCAGCCCCAGCATTTT,CASSRAGGGNQPQHF
-,-,TRBJ1-1,TRBV25-1,TGTGCCAGCAGTGAACTGGACAAGATGAACACTGAAGCTTTCTTT,CASSELDKMNTEAFF